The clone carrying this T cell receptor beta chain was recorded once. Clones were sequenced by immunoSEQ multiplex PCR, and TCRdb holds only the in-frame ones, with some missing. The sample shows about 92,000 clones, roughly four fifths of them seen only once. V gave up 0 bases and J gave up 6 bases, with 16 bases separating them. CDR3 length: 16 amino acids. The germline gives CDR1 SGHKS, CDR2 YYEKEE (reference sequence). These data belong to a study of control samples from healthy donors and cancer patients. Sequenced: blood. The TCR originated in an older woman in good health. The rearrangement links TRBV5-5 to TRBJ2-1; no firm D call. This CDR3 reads CASSLAEVDLGNEQFF. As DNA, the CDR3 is TGTGCCAGCAGCTTGGCGGAAGTGGATCTGGGCAATGAGCAGTTCTTC.